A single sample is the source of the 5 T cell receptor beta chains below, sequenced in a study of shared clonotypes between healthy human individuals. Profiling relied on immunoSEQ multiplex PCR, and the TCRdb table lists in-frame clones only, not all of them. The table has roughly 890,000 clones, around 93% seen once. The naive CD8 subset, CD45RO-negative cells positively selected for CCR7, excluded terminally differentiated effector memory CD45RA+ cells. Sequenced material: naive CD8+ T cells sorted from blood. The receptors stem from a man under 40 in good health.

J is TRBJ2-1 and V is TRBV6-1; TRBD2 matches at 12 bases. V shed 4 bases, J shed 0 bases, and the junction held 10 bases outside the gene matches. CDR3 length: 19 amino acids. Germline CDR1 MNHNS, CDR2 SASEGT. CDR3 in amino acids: CASSAGGLAGLSSYNEQFF. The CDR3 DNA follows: TGTGCCAGCAGTGCCGGGGGACTAGCGGGTCTCAGCTCCTACAATGAGCAGTTCTTC.

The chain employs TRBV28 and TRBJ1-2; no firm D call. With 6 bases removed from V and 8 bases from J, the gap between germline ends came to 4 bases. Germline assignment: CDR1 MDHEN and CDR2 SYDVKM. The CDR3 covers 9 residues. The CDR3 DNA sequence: TGTGCCAGCAGCCTCGGCTACACCTTC. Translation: CASSLGYTF.

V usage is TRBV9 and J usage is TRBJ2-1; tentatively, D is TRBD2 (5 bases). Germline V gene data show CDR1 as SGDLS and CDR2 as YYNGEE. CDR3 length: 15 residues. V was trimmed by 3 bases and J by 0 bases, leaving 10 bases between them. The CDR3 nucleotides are TGTGCCAGCAGCGAGGAGGCGTCCTCCTACAATGAGCAGTTCTTC. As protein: CASSEEASSYNEQFF.

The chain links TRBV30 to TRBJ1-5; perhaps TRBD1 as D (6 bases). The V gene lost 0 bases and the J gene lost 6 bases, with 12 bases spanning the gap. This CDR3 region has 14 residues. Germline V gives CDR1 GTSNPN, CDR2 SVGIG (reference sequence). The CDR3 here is CAWSVGRGGQPQHF. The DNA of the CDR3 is TGTGCCTGGAGTGTGGGCAGGGGAGGTCAGCCCCAGCATTTT.

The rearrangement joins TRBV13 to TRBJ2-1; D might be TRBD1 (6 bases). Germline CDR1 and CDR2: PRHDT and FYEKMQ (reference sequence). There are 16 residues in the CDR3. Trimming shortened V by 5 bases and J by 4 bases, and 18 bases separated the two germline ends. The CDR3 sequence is CASSNLQGGSYNEQFF. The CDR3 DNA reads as TGTGCCAGCAGCAACCTACAAGGGGGTAGTTACAATGAGCAGTTCTTC.